This T cell receptor (beta chain) derives from a study of response to subunit inactivated influenza vaccine. Study-wide results and limits: The authors suggested that every seasonal influenza vaccination recruits few new T cells.

For this clonotype: As yet, its antigen is unknown.

J gave up 4 bases and V 6 bases, and 9 bases lay outside the gene matches. This CDR3 has 15 amino acids. CDR1 is LGHDT and CDR2 is YNNKEL in the germline V gene (reference sequence). One entry per CDR3 protein, called by TCRdb with MiXCR from the RT-PCR reads. The sample has about 830,000 distinct CDR3 sequences; less than 20% are singletons. This clonotype was sampled from a man over 45 who received an inactivated influenza vaccine. V gene TRBV3-1 combines with J gene TRBJ2-7; 10 nucleotides agree with TRBD2. The specimen was PBMCs from blood, collected 5 to 6 days after vaccination. The chain's CDR3 is CASSPWTSGKYEQYF. The CDR3 DNA sequence: TGTGCCAGCAGTCCCTGGACTAGCGGAAAATACGAGCAGTACTTC.